The 13 T cell receptor beta chains below were found in one sample sequenced in a study of cytomegalovirus exposure and HLA in healthy donors. PCR employed 60 Vbeta and 13 Jbeta primers. Profiled with immunoSEQ multiplex PCR; TCRdb holds only in-frame clones, not every one. The sample holds more than 85,000 clones, around 80% seen once. The sample was PBMCs. These TCRs come from a man aged 18 to 30 in good health and CMV-seronegative.

This chain uses TRBV6-1 with TRBJ1-2; 9 bases fit TRBD1. Germline V CDR1 and CDR2: MNHNS, SASEGT. This CDR3 is 15 amino acids long. With 7 bases clipped from V and 4 bases from J, the junction kept 10 bases outside the gene matches. CDR3 sequence reads: CASIMTGGILYGYTF. CDR3 nucleotides: TGTGCCAGCATCATGACAGGGGGAATCCTCTATGGCTACACCTTC.

V is TRBV6-5 and J is TRBJ2-7; 7 bases are shared with TRBD1. V lost 4 bases to trimming and J lost 0 bases; unmatched junction nucleotides: 9. From germline, CDR1 is MNHEY and CDR2 SVGAGI. This CDR3 comprises 16 residues. In DNA form, the CDR3 reads TGTGCCAGCAGTTTTTCCAGGGGGTATTCCTCCTACGAGCAGTACTTC. Protein sequence: CASSFSRGYSSYEQYF.

CDR3 nucleotides: TGTGCCAGCAGCTTATGGGGACAGGACAATCAGCCCCAGCATTTT. Translating gives CASSLWGQDNQPQHF. This chain connects TRBV11-2 to TRBJ1-5; TRBD1 matches 8 bases. Germline loops: CDR1 SGHAT, CDR2 FQNNGV. V gave up 2 bases and J gave up 3 bases; unmatched junction bases: 3. The CDR3 loop spans 15 amino acids.

The J gene is TRBJ2-5, the V gene TRBV9; D may be TRBD1 (6 bases). The length of the CDR3 is 15 residues. The ends were cut back, 4 bases at V and 5 bases at J, with 18 bases in the middle. CDR1 is SGDLS and CDR2 is YYNGEE in the germline V gene. The CDR3 nucleotides are TGTGCCAGCAGCCTTAGGACAGATTGGGCGGAGACCCAGTACTTC. This codes for CASSLRTDWAETQYF.

CDR3 residues: CASSPVTQGAEDTQYF. CDR3 DNA: TGCGCCAGCAGCCCGGTCACACAGGGGGCGGAAGATACGCAGTATTTT. The genes are TRBV5-1 and TRBJ2-3; 9 bases are shared with TRBD1. V lost 4 bases, J lost 5 bases, and 11 bases stayed unmatched. Germline values: CDR1 SGHRS, CDR2 YFSETQ. This CDR3 is built from 16 residues.

This rearrangement joins TRBV4-1 to TRBJ1-5; maybe TRBD1 (5 bases). V lost 4 bases, J lost 3 bases, and 16 bases lay in between. This CDR3 contains 16 residues. Germline V lookup: CDR1 MGHRA, CDR2 YSYEKL. The CDR3 bases are TGCGCCAGCAGCCCTCCTTTGGGACTGGCCAATCAGCCCCAGCATTTT. Amino acids: CASSPPLGLANQPQHF.

This chain joins TRBV9 and TRBJ1-1; D possibly corresponds to TRBD1 (5 bases). Germline V gives CDR1 SGDLS, CDR2 YYNGEE. V shed 4 bases and J shed 1 base, with 14 bases lying between them. This CDR3 comprises 15 residues. CDR3: CASSPDSSWNTEAFF. The DNA of the CDR3 is TGTGCCAGCAGCCCTGACAGCAGCTGGAACACTGAAGCTTTCTTT.

The gene calls are TRBV7-9 and TRBJ2-7, with 8 bases matching TRBD2. V was clipped by 4 bases and J by 2 bases; unmatched bases: 7. The CDR3 is 15 residues long. Germline CDR1 reads SEHNR; CDR2 reads FQNEAQ (reference sequence). The CDR3 DNA follows: TGTGCCAGCAGCTACGGAGCGGGAGAGGCCTACGAGCAGTACTTC. Translated: CASSYGAGEAYEQYF.

J is TRBJ2-5 and V is TRBV9, with D perhaps matching TRBD2 (6 bases). Germline loops: CDR1 SGDLS, CDR2 YYNGEE. CDR3 length: 16 residues. The V and J ends lost 3 bases and 0 bases respectively, with 15 bases between them. The CDR3 nucleotides are TGTGCCAGCAGCGAAAGAGGACTAACGTACCAAGAGACCCAGTACTTC. Translated, it gives CASSERGLTYQETQYF.

Only a few counts were recorded for this clone. V and J are TRBV5-4 and TRBJ1-1; no definite D call. V gave up 4 bases and J gave up 4 bases, with 23 bases separating them. The CDR3 covers 17 residues. Per germline, CDR1 SGHNT and CDR2 YYREEE (reference sequence). This CDR3 is CASSPERGSYAFTEAFF. In DNA, the CDR3 is TGTGCCAGCAGCCCCGAGCGGGGTTCCTATGCCTTCACTGAAGCTTTCTTT.

The chain employs TRBV6-5 and TRBJ2-3; weak D call: TRBD2 (6 bases). This CDR3 region has 16 residues. From germline, CDR1 is MNHEY and CDR2 SVGAGI. V dropped 2 bases and J dropped 0 bases, with 12 bases sitting between them. CDR3 sequence: CASSYGRRTSTDTQYF. In nucleotides, the CDR3 is TGTGCCAGCAGTTACGGGAGGCGTACTAGCACAGATACGCAGTATTTT.

J is TRBJ2-5 and V is TRBV9, with 9 positions matching TRBD1. The CDR3 totals 16 residues. V lost 0 bases, J lost 6 bases, and 9 bases stayed unmatched. Germline CDR1 and CDR2: SGDLS and YYNGEE. The CDR3 DNA is TGTGCCAGCAGCGTAGATTGGAACAGGGGGCGCAAGACCCAGTACTTC. Translating it yields CASSVDWNRGRKTQYF.

V usage is TRBV7-3 and J usage is TRBJ2-2, with 12 bases lining up with TRBD2. Germline CDR1 is SGHTA and CDR2 is FQGTGA. The CDR3 totals 15 residues. V lost 4 bases to trimming and J lost 4 bases; unmatched junction nucleotides: 1. The CDR3 is CASSSSGRGTGELFF. The CDR3, as DNA: TGTGCCAGCAGCTCTAGCGGGAGGGGCACCGGGGAGCTGTTTTTT.